At least ten counts were recorded for the clone carrying this T cell receptor (beta chain). Its cognate antigen is unknown. This sample is part of a study of T cells after yellow fever vaccination. Looking at the study overall: Preparation used SMART-Seq v4 Ultra Low Input for the low-cell-number fractions.

The study's findings and limits: In FACS-sorted repertoires, abundant clonotypes from the bulk population could appear as contaminants. Post-booster repertoires contained most primary-vaccination clones again (96% CD4, about 88% CD8).

Researchers made TCR cDNA using 5'RACE template switching, and this step added a universal primer site and UMIs. MiXCR was run by TCRdb on the 5' RACE reads, yielding one entry per CDR3 protein. The table has some 120,000 distinct CDR3 sequences, 12% to 15% seen once. CDR3 size: 16 residues. Per germline, CDR1 SGHAT and CDR2 FQNNGV. Trimming removed 2 bases from V and 4 bases from J, with 15 bases in between. This sample comprised CD8+ T cells sorted from PBMCs, obtained 5 days after the yellow fever booster vaccination. V and J are TRBV11-2 and TRBJ2-1; TRBD1 is a possible D gene (6 bases). The receptor was derived from a young man who received the YFV17D yellow fever vaccine. The CDR3 loop reads CASSLSPGVVYNEQFF. The CDR3 DNA reads as TGTGCCAGCAGCTTATCCCCAGGGGTCGTATACAATGAGCAGTTCTTC.